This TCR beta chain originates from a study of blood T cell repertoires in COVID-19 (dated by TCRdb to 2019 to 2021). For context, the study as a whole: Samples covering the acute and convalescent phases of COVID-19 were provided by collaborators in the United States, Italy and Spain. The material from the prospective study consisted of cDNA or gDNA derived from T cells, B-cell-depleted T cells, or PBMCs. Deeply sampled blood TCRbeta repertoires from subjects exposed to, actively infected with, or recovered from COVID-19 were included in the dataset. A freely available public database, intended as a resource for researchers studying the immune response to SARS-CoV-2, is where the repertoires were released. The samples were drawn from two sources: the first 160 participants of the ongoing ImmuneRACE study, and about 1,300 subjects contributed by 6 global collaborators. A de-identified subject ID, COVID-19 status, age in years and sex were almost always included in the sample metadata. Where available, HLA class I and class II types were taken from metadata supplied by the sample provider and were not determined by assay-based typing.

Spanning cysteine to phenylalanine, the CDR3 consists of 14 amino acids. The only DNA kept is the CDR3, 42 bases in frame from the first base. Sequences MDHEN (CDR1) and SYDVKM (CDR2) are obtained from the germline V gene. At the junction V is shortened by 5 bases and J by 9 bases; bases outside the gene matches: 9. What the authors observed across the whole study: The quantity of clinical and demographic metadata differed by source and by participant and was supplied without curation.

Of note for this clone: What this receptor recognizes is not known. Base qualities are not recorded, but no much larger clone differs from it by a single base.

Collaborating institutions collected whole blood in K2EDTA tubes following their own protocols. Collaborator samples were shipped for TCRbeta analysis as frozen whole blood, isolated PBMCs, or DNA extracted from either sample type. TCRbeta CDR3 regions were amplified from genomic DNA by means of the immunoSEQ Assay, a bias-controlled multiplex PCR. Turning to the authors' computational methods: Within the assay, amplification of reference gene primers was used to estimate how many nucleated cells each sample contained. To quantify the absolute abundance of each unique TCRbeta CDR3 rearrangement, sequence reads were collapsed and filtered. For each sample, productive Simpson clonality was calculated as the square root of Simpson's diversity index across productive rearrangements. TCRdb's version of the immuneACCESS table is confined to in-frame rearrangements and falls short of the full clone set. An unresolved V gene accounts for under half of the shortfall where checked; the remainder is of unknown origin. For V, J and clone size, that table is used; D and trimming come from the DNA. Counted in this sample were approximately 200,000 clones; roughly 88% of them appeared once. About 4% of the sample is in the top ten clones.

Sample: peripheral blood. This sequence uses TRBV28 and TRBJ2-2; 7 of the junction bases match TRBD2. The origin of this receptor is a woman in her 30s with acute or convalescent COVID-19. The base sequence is TGTGCCAGCAGTGTCCCCGGGACTACTAGGGAGCTGTTTTTT. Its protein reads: CASSVPGTTRELFF.